This TCR beta chain originates from a study of cytomegalovirus exposure and HLA in healthy donors. This clone was observed a few times. Primers for the PCR totalled 60 Vbeta and 13 Jbeta. Clones were sequenced by immunoSEQ multiplex PCR, and TCRdb holds only the in-frame ones, with some missing. The table records about 140,000 clones, about three quarters of them present only once. CDR1 is MDHEN, CDR2 SYDVKM, per germline. The V end lost 5 bases, the J end lost 3 bases, and 16 bases lay between the germline ends. The CDR3 is 15 amino acids. The J gene is TRBJ2-5, the V gene TRBV28; D might be TRBD2 (6 bases). The sequencing input was PBMCs. The clonotype was recovered from a woman in her thirties or forties in good health and CMV-seronegative. The CDR3 DNA reads TGTGCCAGCAGTCCCACGGGGGTGACAGAAGAGACCCAGTACTTC. Its protein product is CASSPTGVTEETQYF.